The rows below give T cell receptor beta chains drawn from one sample of a study of T cells after posttransplantation cyclophosphamide. The table came from immunoSEQ multiplex PCR; TCRdb's copy has only in-frame clones and leaves some out. The sample shows some 4,500 clones, 77% of them seen only once. The material was PBMCs, obtained about 4 weeks after a stem cell transplant with posttransplant cyclophosphamide. Receptor source: a male patient between 50 and 60 years old who received an allogeneic stem cell transplant from an unrelated donor, was CMV-positive, and had acute GVHD only. The T cells may come from the graft donor. The CDR3 runs from the conserved cysteine through the conserved F or W. The D gene is left open where the match is weak. Size tells how often a clone was seen (once, few, many) or the class of an expanded clone, and some rows leave it out.

d_call,v_call,j_call,clone_size,cdr3_nt,cdr3_aa
TRBD2,TRBV5-1,TRBJ2-3,NA,TGCGCCAGCAGCAAACTAGCGGGGGACACAGATACGCAGTATTTT,CASSKLAGDTDTQYF
TRBD1,TRBV11-2,TRBJ1-2,NA,TGTGCCAGCAGTCCGAGGACAGGGAATACCGTGGATGGCTACACCTTC,CASSPRTGNTVDGYTF
TRBD1,TRBV28,TRBJ1-5,NA,TGTGCCAGTATATTCCGGGACAGGGTGGGACAGCCCCAGCATTTT,CASIFRDRVGQPQHF
TRBD1,TRBV2,TRBJ2-7,few,TGTGCCAGCAGTCCCGACAGGGGGCGCGTTTACGAGCAGTACTTC,CASSPDRGRVYEQYF
TRBD1,TRBV28,TRBJ1-4,NA,TGTGCCAGCAGTACAGGGACAGGGGGACGGAATGAAAAACTGTTTTTT,CASSTGTGGRNEKLFF
TRBD1,TRBV7-9,TRBJ1-6,NA,TGTGCCAGCAGCTCGGAACAGGGGAGTCGATCACCCCTCCACTTT,CASSSEQGSRSPLHF
NA,TRBV5-6,TRBJ1-1,NA,TGTGCCAGCAGCGATCTAATGAACACTGAAGCTTTCTTT,CASSDLMNTEAFF
TRBD1,TRBV7-9,TRBJ1-4,NA,TGTGCCAGCAGCTTAGGACAGGGGGTTAATGAAAAACTGTTTTTT,CASSLGQGVNEKLFF
TRBD1,TRBV7-9,TRBJ2-7,NA,TGTGCCAGCAGCTTAGGAGGGACAGGAGGCTCCTACGAGCAGTACTTC,CASSLGGTGGSYEQYF
NA,TRBV7-6,TRBJ2-1,few,TGTGCCAGCAGACCGGACAGAAGCTCCTACAATGAGCAGTTCTTC,CASRPDRSSYNEQFF
NA,TRBV12-5,TRBJ1-1,NA,TGTGCTAGTGGTACTGGAGGTAACACTGAAGCTTTCTTT,CASGTGGNTEAFF
TRBD2,TRBV27,TRBJ2-1,medium-sized,TGTGCCAGCGGACTAGCGGTAAACAATGAGCAGTTCTTC,CASGLAVNNEQFF
TRBD1,TRBV6-6,TRBJ1-1,NA,TGTGCCAGCAGTTACGCAGGGGGGAGCCCTGAAGCTTTCTTT,CASSYAGGSPEAFF
TRBD2,TRBV9,TRBJ2-7,NA,TGTGCCAGCAGCTTACGCCTAGCGGGAGACCGGAACGAGCAGTACTTC,CASSLRLAGDRNEQYF
NA,TRBV7-2,TRBJ2-4,NA,TGTGCCAGCAGCTCCAATCTAGCGCTAGCCAAAAACATTCAGTACTTC,CASSSNLALAKNIQYF
TRBD2,TRBV9,TRBJ2-2,few,TGTGCCAGCAGTGCATTTCTAGCGGCGGGCACCGGGGAGCTGTTTTTT,CASSAFLAAGTGELFF
NA,TRBV11-2,TRBJ1-1,NA,TGTGCCAGCAGCTTATGGTTAGAGCGGAAGGCTTTCTTT,CASSLWLERKAFF